These 29 T cell receptor beta chains originate from one sample sequenced in a study of blood T cell repertoires in COVID-19. Sequencing used immunoSEQ multiplex PCR; TCRdb keeps in-frame clones, though not all of them. Of about 280,000 clones listed, 83% are singletons. The sample taken for sequencing was peripheral blood. The receptors stem from a woman aged 45-65 years who had recovered from COVID-19.

The rearrangement links TRBV27 to TRBJ2-7, with 10 bases identical to TRBD2. The germline V gene has CDR1 MNHEY and CDR2 SMNVEV (reference sequence). The V gene end was trimmed by 6 bases and the J gene end by 3 bases; junction bases not matched to a gene: 11. The CDR3 spans 16 residues. The CDR3, as DNA: TGTGCCAGCAGCCTCTCTCCTAGCGGGAGACGCTACGAGCAGTACTTC. Its translation is CASSLSPSGRRYEQYF.

This sequence joins TRBV5-4 and TRBJ2-2; 7 bases are shared with TRBD1. Looked up from germline, CDR1 is SGHNT and CDR2 is YYREEE (reference sequence). This CDR3 has 14 amino acids. Losses at the gene ends were 0 bases for V and 6 bases for J; bases not matched to a gene: 2. CDR3 loop: CASSLGDRPGELFF. In DNA, the CDR3 is TGTGCCAGCAGCTTGGGGGACAGACCCGGGGAGCTGTTTTTT.

Only a few counts were recorded for this clone. The chain employs TRBV28 and TRBJ2-7; D is perhaps TRBD1 (6 bases). In germline, CDR1 is MDHEN, CDR2 SYDVKM. This CDR3 is 14 amino acids long. V lost 3 bases and J lost 4, with 13 bases in between. Here the CDR3 DNA reads TGTGCCAGCAGTTTCTCACAGGGCCGATACGAGCAGTACTTC. Protein product: CASSFSQGRYEQYF.

The J gene is TRBJ1-5, the V gene TRBV2, with 7 bases that match TRBD1. Germline V gene sequence: CDR1 SNHLY, CDR2 FYNNEI. The CDR3 has 14 amino acids. With 7 bases clipped from V and 1 base from J, the junction kept 4 bases outside the gene matches. The CDR3 loop reads CASKTGVSNQPQHF. As DNA, the CDR3 is TGTGCCAGCAAAACAGGGGTGAGCAATCAGCCCCAGCATTTT.

The chain carries TRBV6-5 and TRBJ1-2; TRBD1 might be the D (6 bases). The CDR3 totals 14 residues. V was shortened by 6 bases and J by 7 bases, with 18 bases between the two germline ends. CDR1 and CDR2 (germline): MNHEY, SVGAGI. CDR3 region: CASSPDRARSGYTF. CDR3 in DNA: TGTGCCAGCAGCCCGGACAGAGCCCGGAGTGGCTACACCTTC.

This clone was detected only a few times. The chain carries TRBV5-1 and TRBJ2-7; the match to TRBD2 covers 14 bases. CDR3 length: 17 residues. Germline lookup yields CDR1 SGHRS and CDR2 YFSETQ. V shed 4 bases and J 5 bases; nucleotides not matched to a gene: 11. The CDR3 here is CASSEGTSGRGVNEQYF. DNA for the CDR3: TGCGCCAGCAGCGAGGGGACTAGCGGGAGAGGAGTCAACGAGCAGTACTTC.

The chain recombines TRBV10-3 with TRBJ2-5; D may be TRBD1 (5 bases). Trimming pared 6 bases from V and 2 bases from J, leaving 16 bases between. The length of the CDR3 is 15 residues. Germline assignment: CDR1 ENHRY and CDR2 SYGVKD. CDR3 coding DNA: TGTGCCATCAGCCTATCGGACACATTTCAAGAGACCCAGTACTTC. It yields the protein CAISLSDTFQETQYF.

A single count supports this clone. The chain joins TRBV9 to TRBJ2-1; 8 nucleotides line up with TRBD2. CDR1 is SGDLS and CDR2 is YYNGEE in the germline V gene. After removal of 3 bases from V and 0 bases from J, the junction contained 2 bases not matched to a gene. The CDR3 extends over 15 amino acids. The CDR3 coding sequence is TGTGCCAGCAGCGAGAGCGGGAGCTCCTACAATGAGCAGTTCTTC. Protein: CASSESGSSYNEQFF.

The V gene is TRBV9, the J gene TRBJ1-2; possible D gene TRBD1, 5 bases. CDR1 SGDLS and CDR2 YYNGEE come from the germline V gene. The ends were cut back, 4 bases at V and 2 bases at J, with 12 bases in the middle. This CDR3 region has 14 residues. In DNA, the CDR3 is TGTGCCAGCAGCCCAACACGGGGGAACTATGGCTACACCTTC. This encodes CASSPTRGNYGYTF.

CDR3 sequence: CASSQISGASGANVLTF. CDR3 bases: TGTGCCAGCAGCCAAATAAGTGGGGCTTCTGGGGCCAACGTCCTGACTTTC. J is TRBJ2-6 and V is TRBV3-1 (or the pseudogene TRBV3-2); tentatively, D is TRBD1 (5 bases). CDR3 length: 17 amino acids. Looked up from germline, CDR1 is LGHDT and CDR2 is YNNKEL (reference sequence). V gave up 2 bases and J gave up 1 base, with 12 bases separating them.

The rearrangement joins TRBV2 to TRBJ2-1, with 9 bases that match TRBD1. This CDR3 comprises 15 residues. Germline V lookup: CDR1 SNHLY, CDR2 FYNNEI. V shed 1 base, J shed 8 bases, and the junction held 6 bases outside the gene matches. The CDR3 loop reads CASSEVRTGADEQFF. The CDR3 DNA reads as TGTGCCAGCAGTGAAGTACGGACAGGGGCGGATGAGCAGTTCTTC.

This chain joins TRBV29-1 and TRBJ2-7, with 9 nucleotides matching TRBD2. The CDR3 has 17 residues. J lost 2 bases, V lost 5 bases, and 16 bases had no gene match. Per the germline V gene, CDR1 is SQVTM and CDR2 is ANQGSEA. CDR3 nucleotide sequence: TGCAGCGTTACCCTGGGGCGGGGGGGCTCAACTCCCTACGAGCAGTACTTC. Its protein is CSVTLGRGGSTPYEQYF.

CDR3 DNA sequence: TGTGCCAGCAGTTTTGGACAGCCTGGAAACACCATATATTTT. Encoded protein: CASSFGQPGNTIYF. V and J are TRBV28 and TRBJ1-3; TRBD1 might be the D (6 bases). Trimming shortened V by 3 bases and J by 2 bases, and 8 bases separated the two germline ends. The CDR3 has 14 residues. Germline CDR1 and CDR2: MDHEN and SYDVKM.

V and J are TRBV28 and TRBJ2-7; a possible D gene is TRBD1 (5 bases). The CDR3 has 12 amino acids. Per germline, CDR1 MDHEN and CDR2 SYDVKM. Trimming took off 6 bases at V and 1 base at J, with 7 bases between the two ends. The CDR3 protein is CASSRQSYEQYF. The CDR3 DNA reads TGTGCCAGCAGCCGACAGTCCTACGAGCAGTACTTC.

This clone was counted a single time. The chain uses TRBV7-9 and TRBJ2-7; perhaps TRBD2 as D (5 bases). Germline CDR1 reads SEHNR; CDR2 reads FQNEAQ (reference sequence). The CDR3 is 14 residues long. V lost 1 base and J 3 bases, leaving 10 bases between the germline ends. CDR3 loop: CASSLETTIYEQYF. CDR3 coding DNA: TGTGCCAGCAGCTTAGAGACTACCATCTACGAGCAGTACTTC.

This clone appeared a single time. This chain joins TRBV19 and TRBJ2-1, with D uncertain. The CDR3 totals 13 residues. Trimming took 6 bases from V and 2 from J, leaving 8 bases between them. The germline V gene has CDR1 LNHDA and CDR2 SQIVND (reference sequence). The CDR3 bases are TGTGCCAGTAGCGATAGCCCCTACAATGAGCAGTTCTTC. Protein: CASSDSPYNEQFF.

In this sample, this clone turned up many times. The rearrangement uses TRBV6-5 and TRBJ2-7; TRBD1 matches at 8 bases. Trimming removed 5 bases from V and 1 base from J; junction bases left unmatched: 4. Per the germline V gene, CDR1 is MNHEY and CDR2 is SVGAGI. The CDR3 is 14 amino acids. The CDR3 DNA follows: TGTGCCAGCAGTCGGGGACAGGTTTCCTACGAGCAGTACTTC. Translation gives CASSRGQVSYEQYF.

This clone was found once. The CDR3 region has the DNA TGTGCCAGCAGTTCCCGTCAGGACACTGCCTACGAGCAGTACTTC. This codes for CASSSRQDTAYEQYF. The V gene is TRBV6-2 or TRBV6-3, the J gene TRBJ2-7, with D possibly being TRBD1 (5 bases). CDR3 size: 15 residues. Germline V gives CDR1 MNHEY, CDR2 SVGEGT. Trimming cost V 4 bases and J 2 bases, with 15 bases left between them.

This clone was recorded once. This chain's CDR3 is CASSHSGTEAFF. CDR3 sequence (DNA): TGCGCCAGCAGCCATTCGGGGACTGAAGCTTTCTTT. This chain uses TRBV4-1 with TRBJ1-1; D remains ambiguous. CDR3 size: 12 residues. The V end lost 3 bases, the J end lost 5 bases, and 7 bases lay between the germline ends. Germline V gives CDR1 MGHRA, CDR2 YSYEKL.

This chain joins TRBV25-1 and TRBJ1-1, with 9 bases fitting TRBD1. V lost 8 bases to trimming and J lost 3 bases; unmatched junction nucleotides: 10. The germline V gene encodes CDR1 MGHDK and CDR2 SYGVNS. The CDR3 contains 15 residues. The CDR3 region has the DNA TGTGCCAGCGAGCCGGGACAGGGATTTTACACTGAAGCTTTCTTT. Translating gives CASEPGQGFYTEAFF.

This chain links TRBV21-1 with TRBJ1-5; the DNA was not compared with TRBD1, the D call given in the table. TRBV21-1 is annotated as a pseudogene. There are 13 residues in the CDR3. CDR3 sequence reads: CASSKAGAQPQHF. The CDR3 region has the DNA TGTGCCAGCAGCAAAGCAGGGGCTCAGCCCCAGCATTTT.

The chain links TRBV5-1 to TRBJ2-2; a weak D match, TRBD1 (6 bases). CDR3 length: 16 amino acids. CDR1 SGHRS and CDR2 YFSETQ come from the germline V gene. V was cut by 1 base and J by 5 bases, with 15 bases left in between. This chain's CDR3 is CASSLSDSILTGELFF. The CDR3 DNA follows: TGCGCCAGCAGCTTGTCGGACAGTATACTAACCGGGGAGCTGTTTTTT.

This sequence joins TRBV15 and TRBJ1-1, with D tentatively TRBD1 (6 bases). The V end was cut by 4 bases, the J end by 4 bases, with 16 bases between. CDR3 size: 15 residues. The V gene's germline CDR1 is LNHNV and CDR2 YYDKDF (reference sequence). The CDR3 DNA is TGTGCCACCAGCATGTTCGGGGGGCTGGGCACTGAAGCTTTCTTT. Translation gives CATSMFGGLGTEAFF.

Only one count was recorded for this clone. CDR3 sequence: CASSPSGQGGQPQHF. Written as DNA, the CDR3 is TGTGCCAGCTCACCGAGTGGGCAGGGAGGCCAGCCCCAGCATTTT. This chain links TRBV18 with TRBJ1-5; a possible D gene is TRBD1 (5 bases). The ends were cut back, 3 bases at V and 7 bases at J, with 16 bases in the middle. This CDR3 comprises 15 residues. The V gene's germline CDR1 is KGHSH and CDR2 LQKENI.

This clone was picked up a small number of times. The chain recombines TRBV7-6 with TRBJ1-1; 7 bases line up with TRBD1. The germline gives CDR1 SGHVS, CDR2 FNYEAQ. V lost 0 bases to trimming and J lost 5 bases; unmatched junction nucleotides: 3. CDR3 length: 14 amino acids. The CDR3 loop is CASSLAGGGTEAFF. The DNA of the CDR3 is TGTGCCAGCAGCTTAGCAGGGGGCGGTACTGAAGCTTTCTTT.

The rearrangement uses TRBV24-1 and TRBJ2-3, with 7 nucleotides matching TRBD2. The germline V gene has CDR1 KGHDR and CDR2 SFDVKD. CDR3 length equals 16 residues. The trim removed 3 bases at V and 1 base at J, leaving 6 bases unmatched. CDR3 region: CATSDAASGRTDTQYF. CDR3 nucleotide sequence: TGTGCCACCAGTGATGCCGCTAGCGGCCGCACAGATACGCAGTATTTT.

The gene calls are TRBV28 and TRBJ1-3, with D hard to call. From germline, CDR1 is MDHEN and CDR2 SYDVKM. The V end was cut by 5 bases, the J end by 3 bases, with 14 bases between. The CDR3 extends over 15 amino acids. CDR3 loop: CASSPPWGGGNTIYF. The CDR3 region has the DNA TGTGCCAGCAGTCCCCCCTGGGGAGGTGGAAACACCATATATTTT.

Worth noting for this clone: The germline gene is not matched at one end of the junction; a read error may be the cause. CDR3 sequence reads: CATSLRVQVSGEQYF. CDR3 nucleotides: TGTGCCACCAGTTTGAGGGTCCAGGTCTCGGGCGAGCAGTACTTC. The chain has TRBV6-5 and TRBJ2-7; tentatively, D is TRBD2 (5 bases). This CDR3 has 15 amino acids. CDR1 is MNHEY and CDR2 is SVGAGI in the germline V gene.

This chain uses TRBV5-4 with TRBJ2-5; 10 bases align to TRBD2. Germline V lookup: CDR1 SGHNT, CDR2 YYREEE (reference sequence). The junction had 0 bases not matched to a gene; V was cut back by 0 bases and J by 4 bases. The CDR3 has 14 residues. This chain's CDR3 is CASSLGTSGETQYF. DNA for the CDR3: TGTGCCAGCAGCTTGGGGACTAGCGGAGAGACCCAGTACTTC.